This entry lists 15 T cell receptor beta chains sequenced from one sample in a study of T-cell memory formation after mild COVID-19. Each CDR3 protein gets one entry after TCRdb re-called the 5' RACE reads with MiXCR. This sample has 90,000 to 120,000 distinct CDR3 sequences, with around 10% found just once. The source material was PBMCs or a T cell subset sorted from them (not recorded which). The receptor source for this set is a man aged 18 to 29 who had mild COVID-19 (a few samples of this study predate the infection). Cell type and time point are not known.

V and J are TRBV7-6 and TRBJ1-3; 9 nucleotides match TRBD1. The CDR3 extends over 15 amino acids. Germline CDR1 and CDR2: SGHVS and FNYEAQ. The trim removed 2 bases at V and 9 bases at J, leaving 8 bases unmatched. The CDR3 loop reads CASSLSSGQGSTIYF. The DNA for the CDR3 is TGTGCCAGCAGCTTAAGCTCGGGACAGGGTAGCACCATATATTTT.

This clonotype was counted many times. The chain uses TRBV12-3 or TRBV12-4 and TRBJ2-1; the match to TRBD2 covers 12 bases. This CDR3 spans 14 amino acids. The V gene end was trimmed by 6 bases and the J gene end by 4 bases; junction bases not matched to a gene: 1. DNA for the CDR3: TGTGCCAGCAGAGGACTAGCGGGATACAATGAGCAGTTCTTC. Protein: CASRGLAGYNEQFF.

This clonotype was recorded at least ten times. The chain has TRBV6-2 or TRBV6-3 and TRBJ1-6; TRBD1 is a possible D gene (5 bases). The CDR3 sequence is 14 residues long. V was trimmed by 5 bases and J by 9 bases, leaving 14 bases between them. Germline assignment: CDR1 MNHEY and CDR2 SVGEGT. The CDR3 region has the DNA TGTGCCAGCAGTCTCCGGGACGTAATTTCACCCCTCCACTTT. It codes for CASSLRDVISPLHF.

This clonotype was seen once. This sequence may be a read error, since a much larger clone differs from it by one base. This chain links TRBV4-1 with TRBJ1-5; D unclear. The germline V gene encodes CDR1 MGHRA and CDR2 YSYEKL. The CDR3 totals 14 residues. CDR3 in DNA: TGCGCCAGCAGTGAAACCTATAGCAATCAGACCCAGCATTTT. Translation gives CASSETYSNQTQHF.

The J gene is TRBJ1-1, the V gene TRBV5-1, with D possibly TRBD1 on 6 matching bases. With 4 bases removed from V and 8 bases from J, the gap between germline ends came to 12 bases. Germline CDR1 is SGHRS and CDR2 is YFSETQ. This CDR3 comprises 12 residues. The chain's CDR3 is CASSADSLEAFF. The CDR3 coding sequence is TGCGCCAGCAGCGCGGACAGTTTAGAAGCTTTCTTT.

This chain links TRBV13 with TRBJ2-5, with TRBD1 matching 7 bases. After removal of 6 bases from V and 5 bases from J, the junction contained 12 bases not matched to a gene. Germline assignment: CDR1 PRHDT and CDR2 FYEKMQ (reference sequence). There are 15 residues in the CDR3. CDR3 amino acids: CASSLRGRVDETQYF. In nucleotides, the CDR3 is TGTGCCAGCAGTTTAAGGGGGCGCGTCGACGAGACCCAGTACTTC. Based on the CDR3 plus reference TRBV13 and TRBJ2-5, the full variable domain is AAGVIQSPRHLIKEKRETATLKCYPIPRHDTVYWYQQGPGQDPQFLISFYEKMQSDKGSIPDRFSAQQFSDYHSELNMSSLELGDSALYFCASSLRGRVDETQYFGPGTRLLVL.

This clonotype was counted only a few times. This chain links TRBV29-1 with TRBJ1-2; no definite D call. V lost 7 bases, J lost 1 base, and 10 bases lay in between. Germline loops: CDR1 SQVTM, CDR2 ANQGSEA. This CDR3 is 12 amino acids long. CDR3 coding DNA: TGCAGCGCAATATCCCGTAACTATGGCTACACCTTC. Residues: CSAISRNYGYTF.

The J gene is TRBJ1-2, the V gene TRBV7-8; possibly TRBD1 for D (6 bases). The V end lost 5 bases, the J end lost 0 bases, and 16 bases lay between the germline ends. This CDR3 comprises 16 residues. CDR1 and CDR2 (germline): SGHVS, FQNEAQ. CDR3 sequence (DNA): TGTGCCAGCAGCCGCCGCGAGGGGGGTACTAACTATGGCTACACCTTC. Its protein product is CASSRREGGTNYGYTF.

The J gene is TRBJ2-5, the V gene TRBV5-1, with 8 bases matching TRBD1. This CDR3 has 15 residues. Germline V gene sequence: CDR1 SGHRS, CDR2 YFSETQ. V gave up 4 bases and J gave up 1 base; unmatched junction bases: 6. The CDR3 DNA reads TGCGCCAGCAGCGTTGGAGACAGGGGCCAAGAGACCCAGTACTTC. Translation gives CASSVGDRGQETQYF.

This sequence joins TRBV15 and TRBJ2-7; D is possibly TRBD1 (5 bases). Germline assignment: CDR1 LNHNV and CDR2 YYDKDF (reference sequence). The CDR3 spans 15 residues. V lost 0 bases and J 7 bases, leaving 16 bases between the germline ends. The CDR3 DNA follows: TGTGCCACCAGCAGAGATCGGGTCGGACAAGCAGAGCAGTACGTC. Residues: CATSRDRVGQAEQYV.

The V and J genes are TRBV5-8 and TRBJ2-7, with D possibly called TRBD1 or TRBD2 (5 bases each). The CDR3 runs 12 residues. V lost 1 base and J lost 5, with 7 bases in between. The V gene's germline CDR1 is SGHTS and CDR2 YDEGEE. In nucleotides, the CDR3 is TGTGCCAGCAGCTTGCTGGGGGACGAGCAGTACGTC. Its translation is CASSLLGDEQYV.

The rearrangement uses TRBV7-8 and TRBJ2-1, with D perhaps TRBD1 (6 bases). This CDR3 is built from 15 residues. V lost 4 bases and J lost 2, with 12 bases in between. The V gene's germline CDR1 is SGHVS and CDR2 FQNEAQ. CDR3 coding DNA: TGTGCCAGCAGCTCGACGGGACAAGCCTACAATGAGCAGTTCTTC. It encodes CASSSTGQAYNEQFF.

The V and J genes are TRBV7-8 and TRBJ2-5; 11 positions agree with TRBD2. After removal of 4 bases from V and 9 bases from J, the junction contained 13 bases not matched to a gene. This CDR3 region has 16 residues. CDR1 and CDR2 (germline): SGHVS, FQNEAQ. This CDR3 reads CASSYSGGAIPASQYF. CDR3 bases: TGTGCCAGCAGCTATAGCGGGGGGGCTATTCCAGCGTCCCAGTACTTC.

The chain links TRBV5-1 to TRBJ2-7, with a possible D match to TRBD2 (6 bases). Germline CDR1 SGHRS, CDR2 YFSETQ. Trimming shortened V by 0 bases and J by 4 bases, and 8 bases separated the two germline ends. CDR3 length: 13 amino acids. CDR3 amino acids: CASSLGDLYEQYV. CDR3 DNA: TGCGCCAGCAGCTTGGGGGACTTATACGAGCAGTACGTC.

In this sample, this clonotype turned up a few times. V gene TRBV6-2 or TRBV6-3 combines with J gene TRBJ1-4; 7 bases agree with TRBD1. The CDR3 has 15 amino acids. The germline gives CDR1 MNHEY, CDR2 SVGEGT. J was trimmed by 11 bases and V by 0 bases; bases with no gene match: 9. CDR3 in DNA: TGTGCCAGCAGTTACTCGACAAGGGGGCTAGGTAAACTGTTTTTT. Translating it yields CASSYSTRGLGKLFF.